This TCR beta chain was documented in a study of metastatic and nonmetastatic thyroid tumors. Study background: Repertoires from malignant and benign thyroid patients were compared across blood and tumor or nodule tissue.

This clone was counted many times. Every patient underwent thyroid surgery untreated. This CDR3 region has 15 residues. V was clipped by 5 bases and J by 5 bases; unmatched bases: 10. Germline CDR1 reads DFQATT; CDR2 reads SNEGSKA (reference sequence). TCRdb ran MiXCR on the PCR reads. The sample has some 18,000 clones; 30% to 40% are singletons. The sequenced material came from tumor tissue. The rearrangement joins TRBV20-1 to TRBJ2-3; TRBD2 matches at 10 bases. The source is a male donor with papillary thyroid cancer or a benign thyroid nodule (not recorded which). Some clones in this sample may be carry-over from other donors' samples. The CDR3 sequence is CSAHLAGGPIDTQYF. The CDR3, as DNA: TGCAGTGCTCATTTAGCGGGAGGTCCCATAGATACGCAGTATTTT.